The rows below give T cell receptor beta chains drawn from one sample of a study of beta chain features in type 1 diabetes. Measured with immunoSEQ multiplex PCR; TCRdb has only the in-frame clones, and not every one. The sample carries a few hundred thousand clones, less than 35% recorded once. Sequencing was performed on central memory CD4+ T cells from blood. Source of these receptors: a man aged 25-40 years in good health. The CDR3 runs from the conserved cysteine through the conserved F or W. Fields, in order: CDR3 DNA, CDR3 protein, D gene, clone size, V gene, J gene. D genes are given only for firm matches. Expanded clones are given a class, and other clones once, few, many or no size at all.

DNA: TGTGCCAGCACCCCCGATAGCGGGAGAGGCGAGACCCAGTACTTC
CDR3: CASTPDSGRGETQYF
D: TRBD2
size: NA
V: TRBV7-9
J: TRBJ2-5

DNA: TGTGCCAGCAGAGCAGGGGGCCGGAACACTGAAGCTTTCTTT
CDR3: CASRAGGRNTEAFF
D: TRBD1
size: NA
V: TRBV13
J: TRBJ1-1

DNA: TGTGCCAGCAGCTTTAGGACTAAGTACGAGCAGTACTTC
CDR3: CASSFRTKYEQYF
D: NA
size: NA
V: TRBV11-2
J: TRBJ2-7

DNA: TGTGCCAGCAGTCTCGGGGGGGCTTCCGCAGGTACGCAGTATTTT
CDR3: CASSLGGASAGTQYF
D: TRBD2
size: NA
V: TRBV25-1
J: TRBJ2-3

DNA: TGTGCCAGCAGTGAAAACCATCAGCGCTTCTACGAGCAGTACTTC
CDR3: CASSENHQRFYEQYF
D: NA
size: NA
V: TRBV2
J: TRBJ2-7

DNA: TGTGCCAGCAGGGAGCCGGGATCCTACGAGCAGTACTTC
CDR3: CASREPGSYEQYF
D: NA
size: few
V: TRBV28
J: TRBJ2-7

DNA: TGTGCCAGCAGCCCTCAGGGAACGGGGGAGCAGTACTTC
CDR3: CASSPQGTGEQYF
D: NA
size: NA
V: TRBV14
J: TRBJ2-7

DNA: TGCGCCAGCAGCCAAGTGTTGGGTAGTAGCGCCTACAATGAGCAGTTCTTC
CDR3: CASSQVLGSSAYNEQFF
D: NA
size: NA
V: TRBV4-3
J: TRBJ2-1

DNA: TGTGCCAGCACGGAGGAGTCGGGTGGCTACACCTTC
CDR3: CASTEESGGYTF
D: NA
size: few
V: TRBV2
J: TRBJ1-2

DNA: TGTGCCAGCTCACCACTTGCCCCAACGGGTGAGCAGTTCTTC
CDR3: CASSPLAPTGEQFF
D: NA
size: many
V: TRBV18
J: TRBJ2-1

DNA: TGTGCCAGCAGTTACAGGGAGAACTATGGCTACACCTTC
CDR3: CASSYRENYGYTF
D: NA
size: NA
V: TRBV6-6
J: TRBJ1-2

DNA: TGTGCCAGTGCGACAGGGGGCCCTAAAAACATTCAGTACTTC
CDR3: CASATGGPKNIQYF
D: TRBD1
size: few
V: TRBV25-1
J: TRBJ2-4

DNA: TGCGCCAGCAGCTTGAGTTTTGCGGCAGGAAGGAACCAAGAGACCCAGTACTTC
CDR3: CASSLSFAAGRNQETQYF
D: NA
size: NA
V: TRBV5-1
J: TRBJ2-5

DNA: TGCAGCGTTGGGGACAAGTCCTACTCTGGGGCCAACGTCCTGACTTTC
CDR3: CSVGDKSYSGANVLTF
D: NA
size: few
V: TRBV29-1
J: TRBJ2-6

DNA: TGTGCCAGCAGCTTAGGACAATACAATGAGCAGTTCTTC
CDR3: CASSLGQYNEQFF
D: NA
size: few
V: TRBV7-2
J: TRBJ2-1

DNA: TGCGCCAGCAGTCCCGGGACTAGCGGGAGAGAAGAGACCCAGTACTTC
CDR3: CASSPGTSGREETQYF
D: TRBD2
size: NA
V: TRBV4-3
J: TRBJ2-5

DNA: TGCAGCGGTGATTCAGGGACCTCCTACGAGCAGTACTTC
CDR3: CSGDSGTSYEQYF
D: NA
size: few
V: TRBV29-1
J: TRBJ2-7

DNA: TGTGCCAGCTCACCACGTACGGATACGCAGTATTTT
CDR3: CASSPRTDTQYF
D: NA
size: NA
V: TRBV18
J: TRBJ2-3

DNA: TGCGCCAGCAGCTTGTCGACAGCCTCCTACGAGCAGTACTTC
CDR3: CASSLSTASYEQYF
D: NA
size: few
V: TRBV5-1
J: TRBJ2-7

DNA: TGTGCCAGCAGCCCGGGGGTCTCCAGAAACACCGGGGAGCTGTTTTTT
CDR3: CASSPGVSRNTGELFF
D: NA
size: few
V: TRBV5-4
J: TRBJ2-2

DNA: TGTGCCAGCAGTTTGACTAGCGGCTCCTACGAGCAGTACTTC
CDR3: CASSLTSGSYEQYF
D: TRBD2
size: NA
V: TRBV27
J: TRBJ2-7

DNA: TGCAGCGTGTCGGTCACCTACGAGCAGTACTTC
CDR3: CSVSVTYEQYF
D: NA
size: few
V: TRBV29-1
J: TRBJ2-7

DNA: TGTGCCAGCAGCCCTGGCGGGCGGGATTTGAATACGCAGTATTTT
CDR3: CASSPGGRDLNTQYF
D: NA
size: NA
V: TRBV6-1
J: TRBJ2-3

DNA: TGCAGCGTCGGACCGGAGACCCAGTACTTC
CDR3: CSVGPETQYF
D: NA
size: NA
V: TRBV29-1
J: TRBJ2-5

DNA: TGTGCCAGCAGTCCCCCCGGACCCCGGCGATGGGAGACCCAGTACTTC
CDR3: CASSPPGPRRWETQYF
D: NA
size: NA
V: TRBV28
J: TRBJ2-5

DNA: TGTGCCAGCTCACCCAAGTCAGGGGAGGTCTACGAGCAGTACTTC
CDR3: CASSPKSGEVYEQYF
D: NA
size: few
V: TRBV18
J: TRBJ2-7